This TCR beta chain was sequenced during a study of CD8 T cells in Susac syndrome. The study sequenced TCR beta in blood CD8+ and CD4+ T cells. Treatment-naive patients with stable or active relapsing-remitting disease were the multiple sclerosis controls. Random hexamers were used to reverse transcribe the RNA input (roughly 0.5 to 1 ug). MiXCR, applied by TCRdb to the immunoSEQ multiplex PCR reads, yields one record per CDR3 protein. Among about 290,000 distinct CDR3 sequences listed, approximately 89% were seen once. Sequencing used CD8+ T cells from PBMCs. The TCR comes from a human donor with multiple sclerosis.

The CDR3 DNA reads TGTGCCAGCAGCCAAGGTATTAAGGTGATATCCACAGATACGCAGTATTTT. Translating it yields CASSQGIKVISTDTQYF. The chain carries TRBV14 and TRBJ2-3; D remains ambiguous. The V gene lost 1 base and the J gene lost 2 bases, with 16 bases spanning the gap. The CDR3 length is 17 residues. Germline V gene lookup returns CDR1 SGHDN and CDR2 FVKESK.